The 4 T cell receptor beta chains presented below share a single source sample, sequenced in a study of T cell responses to AZD1222 COVID-19 vaccine. TCRdb's table, derived via immunoSEQ multiplex PCR, lists solely in-frame clones and lacks some. Counted here are some 130,000 clones, roughly 84% occurring once; the ten biggest clones make up 4.1%. This specimen was peripheral blood, taken on day 0 of AZD1222 vaccination. These receptor sequences come from an adult in good health.

The chain links TRBV24-1 to TRBJ1-1; D gene ambiguous. The germline gives CDR1 KGHDR, CDR2 SFDVKD. The CDR3 loop spans 15 amino acids. The germline V and J ends were trimmed by 2 bases and 1 base, with 10 bases remaining between them. CDR3 sequence reads: CATSDSRTANTEAFF. DNA for the CDR3: TGTGCCACCAGTGATTCCCGGACGGCGAACACTGAAGCTTTCTTT.

The CDR3 sequence is CASSLAGTAYNEQFF. CDR3 bases: TGCGCCAGCAGCTTAGCGGGGACAGCGTACAATGAGCAGTTCTTC. The chain recombines TRBV5-1 with TRBJ2-1; D may match TRBD1 or TRBD2 (7 bases each). V shed 2 bases and J shed 4 bases, with 13 bases lying between them. Germline CDR1 SGHRS, CDR2 YFSETQ. The CDR3 is 15 amino acids.

The V gene is TRBV5-1, the J gene TRBJ1-1, with a possible D match to TRBD1 (5 bases). Germline assignment: CDR1 SGHRS and CDR2 YFSETQ. The CDR3 sequence is 14 residues long. Trimming removed 4 bases at V and 1 base at J, with 11 bases between. The CDR3 reads CASSPTDRNTEAFF. DNA for the CDR3: TGCGCCAGCAGCCCTACCGACAGGAACACTGAAGCTTTCTTT.

The chain employs TRBV5-4 and TRBJ2-7; 9 bases fit TRBD2. Trimming removed 4 bases from V and 3 bases from J; junction bases left unmatched: 8. The germline CDR1 and CDR2 sequences are SGHNT and YYREEE (reference sequence). CDR3 length: 15 residues. The CDR3, as DNA: TGTGCCAGCAGCCCGCCGGGACTAGCTAGCTACGAGCAGTACTTC. Its protein product is CASSPPGLASYEQYF.